This T cell receptor beta chain was retrieved from a study of blood T cell repertoires in COVID-19. Study information: COVID-19 samples from acute and convalescent phases originated in the United States, Italy and Spain. T cells, B-cell-depleted T cells, or PBMCs provided the cDNA or gDNA that served as material.

Methods used by the authors: Amplification of reference gene primers provided the estimated nucleated cell counts. TCRdb's table, derived via immunoSEQ multiplex PCR, lists solely in-frame clones and lacks some. D and trimming were read from the DNA, whereas the V and J calls and clone size are those reported in that table. The top ten hold approximately 20% of the sample, which has 55,000 to 75,000 clones, around four fifths seen once. Trimming cost V 2 bases and J 8 bases; bases outside gene matches: 12. The CDR3 sequence is 16 residues long. Germline V lookup: CDR1 SGHTA, CDR2 FQGNSA. The origin of this receptor is a man aged 60 to 69 with acute or convalescent COVID-19. The genes are TRBV7-2 and TRBJ2-3; 8 positions match TRBD1. Material: peripheral blood. The CDR3 reads CASSLTGGLSSGTQYF. CDR3 DNA sequence: TGTGCCAGCAGCTTAACAGGGGGGCTTTCCTCCGGTACGCAGTATTTT.